The clone carrying this T cell receptor (beta chain) has a handful of counts. Its cognate antigen is unknown. This sample was taken from a study of T cell responses to AZD1222 COVID-19 vaccine. Regarding the study as a whole: After the peak T cell response, and only then, were repertoires sampled. Spike regions recognized by vaccine-associated CD4 TCRs spanned the protein, led by 160-218 and 743-854.

Libraries were prepared by immunoSEQ multiplex PCR; TCRdb keeps only in-frame clonotypes and omits some of them. The table lists about 93,000 clones, just under 90% of them singletons. Germline CDR1 reads SGHVS; CDR2 reads FNYEAQ. The CDR3 contains 16 residues. The V end lost 1 base, the J end lost 5 bases, and 17 bases lay between the germline ends. The chain combines TRBV7-6 with TRBJ1-2; possibly TRBD1 for D (6 bases). Specimen: peripheral blood, collected on day 0 of MenACWY control vaccination. The receptor was derived from an adult in good health. DNA of the CDR3: TGTGCCAGCAGCTTAGGGTCAGGGGTAGATCCTTATGGCTACACCTTC. This translates into CASSLGSGVDPYGYTF.